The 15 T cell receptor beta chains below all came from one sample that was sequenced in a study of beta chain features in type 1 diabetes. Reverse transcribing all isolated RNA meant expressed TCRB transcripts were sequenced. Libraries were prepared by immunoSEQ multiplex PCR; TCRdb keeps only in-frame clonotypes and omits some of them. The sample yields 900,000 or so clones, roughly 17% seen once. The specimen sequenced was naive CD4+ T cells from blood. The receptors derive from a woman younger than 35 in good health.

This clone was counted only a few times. The CDR3 DNA sequence: TGTGCCAGCAGCGTGTCGGCTAGCGGGAGGGCGGAGGAGACCCAGTACTTC. Its protein product is CASSVSASGRAEETQYF. V and J are TRBV9 and TRBJ2-5, with 12 bases fitting TRBD2. The CDR3 spans 17 residues. Trimming took 2 bases from V and 5 from J; bases not matched to a gene: 10. Germline V gene sequence: CDR1 SGDLS, CDR2 YYNGEE.

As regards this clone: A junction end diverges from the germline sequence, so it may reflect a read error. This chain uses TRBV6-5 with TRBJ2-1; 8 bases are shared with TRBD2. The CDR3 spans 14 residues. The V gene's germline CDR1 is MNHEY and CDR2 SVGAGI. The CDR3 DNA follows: TGTGCCATCAGTGAGCGGGAGCTGCAAAATGAGCAGTTCTTC. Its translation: CAISERELQNEQFF.

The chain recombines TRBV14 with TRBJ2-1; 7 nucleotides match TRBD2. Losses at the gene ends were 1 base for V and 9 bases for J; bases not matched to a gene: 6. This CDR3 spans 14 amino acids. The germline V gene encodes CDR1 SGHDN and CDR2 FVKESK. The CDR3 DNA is TGTGCCAGCAGCCAAGTTAAAGCGGGGCCTGAGCAGTTCTTC. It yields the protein CASSQVKAGPEQFF.

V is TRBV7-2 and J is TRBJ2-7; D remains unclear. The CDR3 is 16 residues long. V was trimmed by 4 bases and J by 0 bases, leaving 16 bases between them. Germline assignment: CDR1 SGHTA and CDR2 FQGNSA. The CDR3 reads CASSSQSPRNSYEQYF. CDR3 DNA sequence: TGTGCCAGCAGCTCGCAGAGTCCGCGGAACTCCTACGAGCAGTACTTC. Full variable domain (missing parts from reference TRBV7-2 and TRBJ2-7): GAGVSQSPSNKVTEKGKDVELRCDPISGHTALYWYRQSLGQGLEFLIYFQGNSAPDKSGLPSDRFSAERTGGSVSTLTIQRTQQEDSAVYLCASSSQSPRNSYEQYFGPGTRLTVT.

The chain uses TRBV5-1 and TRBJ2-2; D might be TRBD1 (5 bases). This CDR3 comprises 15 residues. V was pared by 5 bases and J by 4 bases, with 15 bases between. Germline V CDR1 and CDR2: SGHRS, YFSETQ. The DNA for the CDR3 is TGCGCCAGCAGACAGGACCCCGGGTCCACCGGGGAGCTGTTTTTT. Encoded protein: CASRQDPGSTGELFF.

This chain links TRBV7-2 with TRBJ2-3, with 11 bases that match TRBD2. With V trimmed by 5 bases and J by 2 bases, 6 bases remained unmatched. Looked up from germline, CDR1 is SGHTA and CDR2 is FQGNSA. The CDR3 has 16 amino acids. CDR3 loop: CASSPGTSGLTDTQYF. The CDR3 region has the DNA TGTGCCAGCAGCCCCGGGACTAGCGGACTCACAGATACGCAGTATTTT.

The CDR3 is CASSLWGTAGNEKLFF. The CDR3 DNA reads as TGCGCCAGCAGCTTGTGGGGGACAGCTGGAAATGAAAAACTGTTTTTT. The V gene is TRBV5-1, the J gene TRBJ1-4; TRBD1 aligns across 7 bases. The CDR3 has 16 residues. The germline V gene encodes CDR1 SGHRS and CDR2 YFSETQ. The V gene end was trimmed by 1 base and the J gene end by 5 bases; junction bases not matched to a gene: 8.

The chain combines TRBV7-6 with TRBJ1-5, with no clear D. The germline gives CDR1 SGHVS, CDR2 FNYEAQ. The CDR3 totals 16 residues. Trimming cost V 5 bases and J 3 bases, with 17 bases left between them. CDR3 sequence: CASSPTPGGFNQPQHF. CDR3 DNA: TGTGCCAGCAGCCCGACGCCTGGCGGGTTCAATCAGCCCCAGCATTTT.

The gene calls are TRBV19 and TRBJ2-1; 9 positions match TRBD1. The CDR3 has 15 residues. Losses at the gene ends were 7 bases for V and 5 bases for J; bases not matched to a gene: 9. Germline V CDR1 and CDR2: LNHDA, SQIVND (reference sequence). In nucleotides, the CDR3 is TGTGCCAGTACACCGCCGGGACAGGGAAACAATGAGCAGTTCTTC. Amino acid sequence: CASTPPGQGNNEQFF.

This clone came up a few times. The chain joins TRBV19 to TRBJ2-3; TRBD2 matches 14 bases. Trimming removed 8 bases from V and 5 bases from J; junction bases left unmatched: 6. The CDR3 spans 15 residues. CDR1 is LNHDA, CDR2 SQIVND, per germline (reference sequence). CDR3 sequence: CASGPGLAGVDTQYF. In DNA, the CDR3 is TGTGCCAGTGGCCCGGGACTAGCGGGAGTAGATACGCAGTATTTT.

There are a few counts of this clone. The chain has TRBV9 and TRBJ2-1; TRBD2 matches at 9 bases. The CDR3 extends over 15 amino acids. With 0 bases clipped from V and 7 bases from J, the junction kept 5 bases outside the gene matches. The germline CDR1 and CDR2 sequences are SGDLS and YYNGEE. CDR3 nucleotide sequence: TGTGCCAGCAGCGTAGCTCTAGCGGGAAGGAATGAGCAGTTCTTC. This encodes CASSVALAGRNEQFF.

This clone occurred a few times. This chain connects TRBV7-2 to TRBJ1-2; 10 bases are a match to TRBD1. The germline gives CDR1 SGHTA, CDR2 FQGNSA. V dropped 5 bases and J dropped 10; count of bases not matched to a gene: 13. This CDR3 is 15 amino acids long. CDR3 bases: TGTGCCAGCAGCCAAGTCTCCCGTGGGACAGGGGCCTACACCTTC. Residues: CASSQVSRGTGAYTF.

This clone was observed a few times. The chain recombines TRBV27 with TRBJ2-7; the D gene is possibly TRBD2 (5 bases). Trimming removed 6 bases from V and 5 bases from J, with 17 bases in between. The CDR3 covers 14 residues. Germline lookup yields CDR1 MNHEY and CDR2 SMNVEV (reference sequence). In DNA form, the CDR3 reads TGTGCCAGCAGCAACGCCGGGAACACCCACGAGCAGTACTTC. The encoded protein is CASSNAGNTHEQYF.

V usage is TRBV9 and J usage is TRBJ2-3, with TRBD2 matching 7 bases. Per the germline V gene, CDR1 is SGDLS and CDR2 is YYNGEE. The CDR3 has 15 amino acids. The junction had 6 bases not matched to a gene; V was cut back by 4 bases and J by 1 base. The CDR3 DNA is TGTGCCAGCAGCCACGAGCGGGGCGGCACAGATACGCAGTATTTT. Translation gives CASSHERGGTDTQYF.

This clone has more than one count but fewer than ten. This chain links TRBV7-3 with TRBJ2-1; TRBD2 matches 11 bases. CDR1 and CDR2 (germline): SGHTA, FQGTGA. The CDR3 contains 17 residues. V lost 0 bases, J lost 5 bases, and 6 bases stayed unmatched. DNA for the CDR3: TGTGCCAGCAGCTTAACTAGCGGGAGGGCCGGCAACAATGAGCAGTTCTTC. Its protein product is CASSLTSGRAGNNEQFF.